The clone carrying this T cell receptor (beta chain) came up a few times. Its antigen is unidentified. Sequencing of cultured CD4+ T cell DNA used the Oncomine TCR Beta short-read assay. TCRdb re-derived calls from the PCR reads in MiXCR, one entry per CDR3 protein. Here the sample spans around 16,000 distinct CDR3 sequences, less than 60% being singletons. These data are taken from a study of vaccination and CD4 T cells after COVID-19. The overall study: Those taking part got two shots of either the BNT162b2 or the mRNA-1273 vaccine. Median time from second vaccine dose to sampling was over 55 days (14 to 241). The stimulating agents, overlapping spike peptides, came from SARS-CoV-2, HCoV-NL63, HCoV-OC43 and HCoV-229E.

The CDR3 consists of 15 residues. Stated treatment: 10-day PBMC culture with coronavirus spike peptide pools or control peptides (ViraFEST assay). From the roughly ten-day cultures, CD4+ T cells were isolated by negative selection. Input material: CD4+ T cells from blood, cultured in vitro. This receptor was obtained from a human donor who had recovered from COVID-19. V and J are TRBV21-1 and TRBJ1-2; the D call of TRBD1 is as the table states it, not checked on the DNA. TRBV21-1 is deemed a pseudogene. CDR3 DNA: TGTGCCAGCAGCAAAGGAGACGGGCGGGGGTGTGGCTACACCTTC. This gives the protein CASSKGDGRGCGYTF.